These 2 T cell receptor beta chains were all obtained from the same sample, sequenced in a study of CD8+ T cells in alopecia areata. Sorting of pooled cutaneous lymph node cells was based on CD4, CD8alpha, NKG2D, NKG2ACE and other markers. RNA was isolated and reverse transcribed to cDNA, the sequencing template. Assay: immunoSEQ multiplex PCR; the TCRdb copy retains only in-frame clones and omits some. The sample has under 350,000 clones, none seen only once. Specimen: CD4+ T cells sorted from a lymph node. The receptors shown here come from a C3H/HeJ mouse with alopecia areata. Strain haplotype (MHC): H2-k.

In regard to this clone: The gene names here belong to mouse. The read ends 4 residues early relative to the CDR3; the germline J gene fills the gap. This chain connects TRBV13-1 to TRBJ1-1; 9 nucleotides match TRBD1. Trimming cost V 0 bases and J 1 base; bases outside gene matches: 4. Germline values: CDR1 NSHNY, CDR2 SYGAGN. This CDR3 is built from 16 residues. Here the CDR3 reads CASSDVPGQGNTEVFF. The part of the CDR3 DNA that was read is TGTGCCAGCAGTGATGTCCCGGGACAGGGGAACACA.

This clone was seen a few times. Mouse names are used for the genes. Sequencing ends 4 residues short of the CDR3 end; the germline J gene provides the rest. Additional DNA sequences in this sample encode the identical CDR3. This chain uses TRBV19 with TRBJ1-1; tentative D call: TRBD1 (6 bases). V lost 0 bases and J 3 bases, leaving 9 bases between the germline ends. The CDR3 is made up of 14 amino acids. Germline CDR1 FNHDT, CDR2 SITEND (reference sequence). CDR3 DNA (partial): TGTGCCAGCAGTATAGCTCGGACAGACACA. Translating it yields CASSIARTDT. The entire CDR3 is CASSIARTDTEVFF. The variable domain in full, completed from reference TRBV19 and TRBJ1-1, reads GGIITQTPKFLIGQEGQKLTLKCQQNFNHDTMYWYRQDSGKGLRLIYYSITENDLQKGDLSEGYDASREKKSSFSLTVTSAQKNEMAVFLCASSIARTDTEVFFGKGTRLTVV.